This T cell receptor beta chain was identified during a study of T-cell reconstitution after alpha-beta-depleted transplantation in children. V gave up 7 bases and J gave up 7 bases; unmatched junction bases: 15. Germline CDR1 is SQVTM and CDR2 is ANQGSEA. This CDR3 contains 14 residues. Unique molecular identifiers were incorporated when the TCRbeta library was constructed. TCRdb recomputed calls from the PCR reads with MiXCR, one row per CDR3 protein. The table includes about a million distinct CDR3 sequences, about 26% detected once. This clonotype has only one observation. The input for sequencing was PBMCs, mostly from graft donor cells, taken 360 days after TCRalphabeta/CD19-depleted stem cell transplant. The receptor comes from a boy under two years old who had a stem cell transplant for SCID, so the T cells may come from the graft donor. V usage is TRBV29-1 and J usage is TRBJ2-5; TRBD1 matches at 7 bases. The CDR3 region is CSAGSDRVGGTQYF. In DNA form, the CDR3 reads TGCAGCGCCGGTTCTGACAGGGTCGGAGGGACCCAGTACTTC.